This record concerns one T cell receptor beta chain sequence. This clone's antigen is unknown. No clone much larger than this one lies a single base away; base qualities are absent. Sample time point, as interpreted from the label and publication: blood 4 weeks post-SBRT, at nephrectomy. The sample's treatment or condition label, decoded: 15 Gy SBRT to primary tumor, nephrectomy 4 weeks later. The samples were obtained from a clinical trial, where primary renal cell carcinomas were treated with 15 Gy stereotactic body radiation therapy and then removed by nephrectomy 4 weeks afterward. To follow tumor-enriched clonotypes, serial peripheral blood was collected from radiation-treated patients at baseline and at 2 weeks and 4 weeks after SBRT. Every patient had renal cell carcinoma of clear cell pathology. The QIAamp DNA Blood Mini Kit (Qiagen) was used to prepare genomic DNA for TCR sequencing. Samples were included in the analyses only if all quality control checks were passed.

TCR beta libraries were generated from genomic DNA with the immunoSEQ kit, following the manufacturer's recommendations. Library preparation used a first multiplex PCR with proprietary primers, then a second PCR adding unique barcodes, with bead cleanups after each round. A kit-provided positive control reaction and a negative control reaction were included in every sample batch. The final libraries were assessed on an Agilent 4200 TapeStation D1000 ScreenTape, pooled by volume, and quantified by qPCR. An Illumina NextSeq500 fitted with a MidOutput 150-cycle cartridge performed the sequencing, running 156 Read1 cycles and 15 Index1 cycles with the kit's custom primers. The pooled library was loaded at 0.95 to 1 pM with about 20% PhiX control spiked in. Turning to the authors' computational methods: Vendor-processed data were analyzed in R, and a clonotype was defined as all T cells sharing the same CDR3 nucleotide sequence. In the clone abundance analyses, frequencies in each sample were normalized to that sample's 10,000 most abundant clones. Public T cell clones, averaging fewer than five per sample, were removed before analysis. Tumor-enriched and baseline blood-enriched clonotypes were defined by at least a 32-fold difference in abundance between compartments. A beta-binomial differential abundance model was used to identify clonotypes that were expanded or contracted between blood time points. The Baroni-Urbani and Buser coefficient was used to measure tumor-blood repertoire similarity, and groups were compared with two-tailed Wilcoxon tests in R. TCRdb obtained this table from immuneACCESS and retained in-frame rearrangements with V and J assigned. These tables miss some clones; where compared with another copy, unresolved V genes account for less than half of the shortfall, and the remainder is unexplained. For V, J and clone size, that table is used; D and trimming come from the DNA. The sample has around 99,000 clones on record, around 84% of them singletons. The ten top clones hold roughly 7.9% of the sample.

These data come from a study of radiation and T cells in renal cell carcinoma (dated by TCRdb to about 2020). A note on the overall study: A total of some 51 samples underwent TCR beta sequencing, made up of approximately 26 tumors and about 27 peripheral blood samples. A total of about 4 million unique CDR3 nucleotide sequences, encoding 2,500,000 or so unique CDR3 amino acid sequences, were found across all 55 or so samples. The last blood draw happened 4 weeks after radiation, timed to coincide with nephrectomy. General findings and caveats noted by the study authors: Blood repertoire dynamics were not followed beyond 4 weeks after treatment. Because pretreatment tumor biopsies were not available, the baseline intratumoral presence of clonotypes could not be determined. The single-armed trial design could not address effects of radiation dose or scheduling on the TCR repertoire. An increase in top tumor clonotypes in blood was observed from baseline to 2 weeks post-radiation, followed by contraction by 4 weeks, which was taken to suggest transient expansion of tumor-resident clones.

Based on the germline V gene (reference sequence), the CDR1 and CDR2 sequences are MNHNY and SVGAGI. The CDR3 covers 16 residues, taking in both the cysteine and the phenylalanine. Only the CDR3 portion is preserved as DNA: 48 bases, with reading frame beginning at the first base. At the junction V is shortened by 6 bases and J by 4 bases; bases outside the gene matches: 9. The chain is assembled from TRBV6-6 and TRBJ2-6; TRBD2 agrees with 7 junctional bases. The TCR was taken from a man between 60 and 70 years old with renal cell carcinoma. The sample here was blood, taken from a patient whose treatment included radiotherapy and nephrectomy. CDR3 protein: CASRPETSSGANVLTF. The DNA sequence is TGTGCCAGCAGACCTGAGACTAGCTCGGGGGCCAACGTCCTGACTTTC.